This T cell receptor (beta chain) was profiled in a study of blood T cell repertoires in COVID-19 (dated by TCRdb to 2019 to 2021). Background on the whole study: Samples from collaborators originated in the United States, Italy and Spain and spanned both the acute and convalescent phases of COVID-19. The prospective study material was composed of cDNA or gDNA derived from T cells, B-cell-depleted T cells, or PBMCs. The sample metadata nearly always contained a de-identified subject ID, COVID-19 status, age in years and sex. The dataset comprised deeply sampled blood TCRbeta repertoires from subjects exposed to, actively infected with, or recovered from COVID-19. A freely available public database, intended as a resource for researchers studying the immune response to SARS-CoV-2, is where the repertoires were released. The samples were drawn from the first 160 participants of the ongoing ImmuneRACE study and from some 1,300 subjects provided by 6 global collaborators. HLA class I and class II types, where available, came from metadata supplied by the sample provider rather than from assay-based typing. Study-level results and caveats: The amount of clinical and demographic metadata varied by source and participant and was provided uncurated.

A distance of 8 bases separates the germline ends of V and J, which lose 2 bases and 3 bases respectively. The CDR3 starts with the cysteine, ends with the phenylalanine, and has 13 residues. The entry retains the CDR3 DNA only, 39 bases that are in frame from base 1. The germline V gene supplies CDR1 SGDLS and CDR2 YYNGEE. Enrolling through a virtual design, the prospective study's participants ranged in age from roughly 18 to 89 years and lived across around 25 United States geographic areas. To assign participants to cohorts, the prospective study relied on clinical history that participants themselves reported in a screening survey and a study questionnaire. Recovered participants in ImmuneRACE Cohort 3 were defined as having two consecutive negative NP/OP PCR tests, clearance from a healthcare professional, or resolution of symptoms. In the prospective study, mobile phlebotomists collected whole blood, serum and a nasopharyngeal or oropharyngeal swab from each participant. Additional blood draws and questionnaires over an approximately two-month period could optionally be provided by prospective study participants. Before DNA extraction, prospective study blood samples were shipped either frozen or at room temperature.

Concerning this clone: The specificity of this receptor is unknown. There are no base qualities to consult, and no much larger clone falls within one base.

The immunoSEQ Assay, a bias-controlled multiplex PCR, was used to amplify TCRbeta CDR3 regions from genomic DNA. On the study's bioinformatics: The number of nucleated cells in each sample was estimated from the amplification of reference gene primers within the assay. To quantify the absolute abundance of each unique TCRbeta CDR3 rearrangement, sequence reads were collapsed and filtered. For each sample, productive Simpson clonality was calculated by taking the square root of Simpson's diversity index across productive rearrangements. The table was pulled from immuneACCESS by TCRdb, which kept in-frame rearrangements only. Such tables lose some clones; where checked, under half of the loss comes from unresolved V genes, and the rest has no known cause. V and J calls plus clone size are reproduced from that table; the DNA served to infer D and trimming. This sample holds roughly 250,000 clones; 80% to 90% were observed only once. The top ten constitute roughly 2.5% of the sample.

The chain was built from TRBV9 and TRBJ1-1; confidence is insufficient to name the D gene. Sequenced material: PBMCs or T cells enriched from blood (not recorded which). The source of this sequence is a woman under 30 who had recovered from COVID-19. The CDR3 protein: CASSVRRDTEAFF. The nucleotide sequence reads TGTGCCAGCAGCGTTAGGAGGGACACTGAAGCTTTCTTT.